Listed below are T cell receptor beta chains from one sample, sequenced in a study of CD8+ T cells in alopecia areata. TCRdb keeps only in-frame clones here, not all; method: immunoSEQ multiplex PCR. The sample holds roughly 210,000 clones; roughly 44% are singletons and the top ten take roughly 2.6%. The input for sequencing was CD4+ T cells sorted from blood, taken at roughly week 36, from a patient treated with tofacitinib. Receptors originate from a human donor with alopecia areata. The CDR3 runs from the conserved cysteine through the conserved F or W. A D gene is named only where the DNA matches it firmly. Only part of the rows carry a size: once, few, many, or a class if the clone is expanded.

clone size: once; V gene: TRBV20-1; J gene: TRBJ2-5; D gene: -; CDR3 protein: CSSWMFETQYF; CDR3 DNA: TGCAGTTCTTGGATGTTTGAGACCCAGTACTTC
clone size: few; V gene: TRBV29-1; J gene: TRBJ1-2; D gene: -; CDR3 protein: CSVGVTGLYGYTF; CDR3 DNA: TGCAGCGTGGGGGTGACAGGCCTCTATGGCTACACCTTC
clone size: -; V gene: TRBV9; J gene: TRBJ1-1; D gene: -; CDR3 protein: CASSVGTTGTEAFF; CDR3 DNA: TGTGCCAGCAGCGTAGGTACCACCGGGACTGAAGCTTTCTTT
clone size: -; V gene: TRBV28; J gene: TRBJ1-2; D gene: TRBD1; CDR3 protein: CASSLGTGARGYTF; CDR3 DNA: TGTGCCAGCAGTCTCGGGACAGGAGCCCGTGGCTACACCTTC
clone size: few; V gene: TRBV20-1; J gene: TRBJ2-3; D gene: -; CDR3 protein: CSSGGVSLYF; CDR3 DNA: TGCAGTAGTGGCGGGGTTTCATTGTATTTT
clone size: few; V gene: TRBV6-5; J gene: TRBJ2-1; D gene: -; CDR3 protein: CASSPRSSYNEQFF; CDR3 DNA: TGTGCCAGCAGTCCTAGGAGCTCCTACAATGAGCAGTTCTTC
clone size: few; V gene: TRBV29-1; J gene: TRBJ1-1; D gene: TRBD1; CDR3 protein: CSVAGTGWVEGTEAFF; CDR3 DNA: TGCAGCGTTGCTGGGACAGGGTGGGTCGAGGGGACTGAAGCTTTCTTT
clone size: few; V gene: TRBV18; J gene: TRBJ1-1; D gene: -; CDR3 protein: CASSPKGDAEAFF; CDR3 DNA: TGTGCCAGCTCACCAAAGGGAGATGCTGAAGCTTTCTTT
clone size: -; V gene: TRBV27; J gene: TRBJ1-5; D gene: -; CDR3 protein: CASSSSGARQPQHF; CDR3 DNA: TGTGCCAGCAGTTCCTCAGGGGCAAGGCAGCCCCAGCATTTT
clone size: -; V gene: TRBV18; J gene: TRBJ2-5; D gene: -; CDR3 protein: CASRTLEETQYF; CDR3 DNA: TGTGCCAGCCGAACCCTCGAGGAGACCCAGTACTTC
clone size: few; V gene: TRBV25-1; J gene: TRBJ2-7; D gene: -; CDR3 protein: CASSEGPGPVPYEQYF; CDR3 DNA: TGTGCCAGCAGTGAAGGTCCGGGACCGGTTCCCTACGAGCAGTACTTC
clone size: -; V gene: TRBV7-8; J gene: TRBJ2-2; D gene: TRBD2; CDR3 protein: CASSLASGKTGELFF; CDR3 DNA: TGTGCCAGCAGCTTAGCCAGCGGGAAGACCGGGGAGCTGTTTTTT
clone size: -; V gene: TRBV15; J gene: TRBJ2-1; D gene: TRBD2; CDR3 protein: CATRREVSYNEQFF; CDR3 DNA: TGTGCCACCCGACGGGAGGTCTCCTACAATGAGCAGTTCTTC
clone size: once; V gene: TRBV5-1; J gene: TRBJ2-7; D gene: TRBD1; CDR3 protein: CATRRRDRGSPGEQYF; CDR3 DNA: TGCGCCACCAGGAGGAGGGACAGGGGATCCCCCGGCGAGCAGTACTTC
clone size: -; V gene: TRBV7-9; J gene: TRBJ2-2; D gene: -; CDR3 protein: CASSRLNRGWRLDTGELFF; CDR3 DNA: TGTGCCAGCAGCCGTTTGAACCGCGGTTGGAGGTTGGACACCGGGGAGCTGTTTTTT
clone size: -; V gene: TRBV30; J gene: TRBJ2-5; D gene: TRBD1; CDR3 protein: CAWSLTDRGKNF; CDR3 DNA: TGTGCCTGGAGCCTAACCGACAGGGGGAAGAACTTC
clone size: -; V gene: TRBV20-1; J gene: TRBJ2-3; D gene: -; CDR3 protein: CSASLGDTQYF; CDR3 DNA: TGCAGTGCTAGTCTTGGAGATACGCAGTATTTT
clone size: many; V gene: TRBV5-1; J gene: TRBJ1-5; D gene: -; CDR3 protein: CASSLLGAENQPQHF; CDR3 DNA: TGCGCCAGCAGCTTACTAGGGGCAGAGAATCAGCCCCAGCATTTT
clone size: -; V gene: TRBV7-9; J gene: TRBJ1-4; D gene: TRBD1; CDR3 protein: CASSDRVGELFF; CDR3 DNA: TGTGCCAGCAGCGACAGGGTAGGGGAACTGTTTTTT
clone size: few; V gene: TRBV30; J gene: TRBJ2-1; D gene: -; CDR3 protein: CAWESGYNEQFF; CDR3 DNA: TGTGCCTGGGAGAGCGGATACAATGAGCAGTTCTTC
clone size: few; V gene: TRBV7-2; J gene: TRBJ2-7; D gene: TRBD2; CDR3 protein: CASSFSPPTAGSYEQYF; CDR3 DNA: TGTGCCAGCAGCTTTAGCCCCCCCACAGCGGGATCCTACGAGCAGTACTTC
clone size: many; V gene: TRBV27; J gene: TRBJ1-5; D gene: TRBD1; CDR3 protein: CASSLRWDRRNQPQHF; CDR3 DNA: TGTGCCAGCAGTTTACGGTGGGACAGAAGAAATCAGCCCCAGCATTTT
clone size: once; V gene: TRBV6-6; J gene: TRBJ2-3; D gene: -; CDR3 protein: CASSYSGASTDTQYF; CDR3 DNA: TGTGCCAGCAGTTACTCAGGTGCTAGCACAGATACGCAGTATTTT
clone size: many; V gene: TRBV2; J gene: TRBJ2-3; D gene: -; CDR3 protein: CASSVKQKTDTQYF; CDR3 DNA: TGTGCCAGCAGTGTAAAACAGAAGACAGATACGCAGTATTTT
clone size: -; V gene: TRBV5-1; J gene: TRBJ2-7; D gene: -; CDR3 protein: CASSSGLYEQYF; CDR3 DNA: TGCGCCAGCAGCTCGGGACTTTACGAGCAGTACTTC
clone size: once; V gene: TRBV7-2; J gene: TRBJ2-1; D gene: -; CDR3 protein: CASSPHLYEQFF; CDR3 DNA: TGTGCCAGCAGCCCCCATCTCTATGAGCAGTTCTTC
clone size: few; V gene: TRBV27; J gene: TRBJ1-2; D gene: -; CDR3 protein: CASSLSPRVNYGYTF; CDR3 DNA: TGTGCCAGCAGTTTATCTCCACGGGTTAACTATGGCTACACCTTC
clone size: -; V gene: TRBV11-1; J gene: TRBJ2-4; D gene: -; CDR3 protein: CASSLTSPPENIQYF; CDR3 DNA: TGTGCCAGCAGCTTAACCTCCCCCCCCGAAAACATTCAGTACTTC
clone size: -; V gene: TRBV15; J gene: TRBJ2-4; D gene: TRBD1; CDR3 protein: CATSRDLPGQGLNIQYF; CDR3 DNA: TGTGCCACCAGCAGAGACCTACCGGGACAGGGATTGAACATTCAGTACTTC
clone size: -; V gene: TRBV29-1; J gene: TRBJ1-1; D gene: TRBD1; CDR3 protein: CSVGQGDTEAFF; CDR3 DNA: TGCAGCGTTGGACAGGGGGACACTGAAGCTTTCTTT
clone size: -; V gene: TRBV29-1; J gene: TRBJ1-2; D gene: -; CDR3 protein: CSVGATSDYGYTF; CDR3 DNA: TGCAGCGTTGGGGCGACCTCAGACTATGGCTACACCTTC
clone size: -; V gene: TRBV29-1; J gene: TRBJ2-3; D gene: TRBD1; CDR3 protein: CSVANRGQYTNTQYF; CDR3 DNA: TGCAGCGTAGCAAACAGGGGACAGTACACGAATACGCAGTATTTT
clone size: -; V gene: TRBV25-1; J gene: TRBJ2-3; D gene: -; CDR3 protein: CASSASGSLDTQYF; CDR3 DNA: TGTGCCAGCAGTGCGTCGGGGAGTTTGGATACGCAGTATTTT
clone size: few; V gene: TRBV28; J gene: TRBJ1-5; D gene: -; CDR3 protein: CASSLQNPGRNQPQHF; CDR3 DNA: TGTGCCAGCAGTTTACAAAACCCTGGACGAAATCAGCCCCAGCATTTT
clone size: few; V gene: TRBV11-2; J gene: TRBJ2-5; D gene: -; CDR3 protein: CASSLRERLGVAETQYF; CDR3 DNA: TGTGCCAGCAGCCTTAGAGAGAGGCTTGGGGTGGCGGAGACCCAGTACTTC
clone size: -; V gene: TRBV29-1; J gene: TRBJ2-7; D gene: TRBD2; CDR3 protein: CSVEVRLAGPISYEQYF; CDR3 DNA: TGCAGCGTTGAAGTACGGCTAGCGGGGCCGATCTCCTACGAGCAGTACTTC
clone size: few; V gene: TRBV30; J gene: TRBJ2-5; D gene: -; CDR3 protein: CAWSGEETQYF; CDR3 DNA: TGTGCCTGGAGCGGGGAAGAGACCCAGTACTTC
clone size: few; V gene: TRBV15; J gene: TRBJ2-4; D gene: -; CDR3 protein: CATSRDSPGGSGKNIQYF; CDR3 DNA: TGTGCCACCAGCAGAGATTCCCCTGGGGGATCGGGCAAAAACATTCAGTACTTC
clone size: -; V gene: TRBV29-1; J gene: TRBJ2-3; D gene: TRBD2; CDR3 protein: CSLTFPGRTDTQYF; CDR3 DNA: TGCAGCCTTACTTTTCCCGGGAGGACAGATACGCAGTATTTT
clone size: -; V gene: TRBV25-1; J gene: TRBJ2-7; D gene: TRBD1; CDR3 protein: CASSDGRDSISYEQYF; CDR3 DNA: TGTGCCAGCAGCGACGGCCGGGACAGCATCTCCTACGAGCAGTACTTC
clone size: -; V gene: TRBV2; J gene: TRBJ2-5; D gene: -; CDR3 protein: CASSGGWGETQYF; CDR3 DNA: TGTGCCAGCAGCGGAGGATGGGGCGAGACCCAGTACTTC
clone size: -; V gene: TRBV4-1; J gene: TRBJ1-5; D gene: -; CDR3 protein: CASSRGEGNQPQHF; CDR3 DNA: TGCGCCAGCAGCCGCGGGGAGGGCAATCAGCCCCAGCATTTT
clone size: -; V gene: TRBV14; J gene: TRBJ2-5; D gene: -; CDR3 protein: CASSQVRETQYF; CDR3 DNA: TGTGCCAGCAGCCAAGTCAGAGAGACCCAGTACTTC
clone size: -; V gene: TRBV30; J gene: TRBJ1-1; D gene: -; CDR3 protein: CAWSVDRNTEAFF; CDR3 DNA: TGTGCCTGGAGTGTAGACAGGAACACTGAAGCTTTCTTT